Below are 31 T cell receptor beta chains sequenced from a single sample in a study of cytomegalovirus exposure and HLA in healthy donors. Primers included in the PCR were 60 Vbeta and 13 Jbeta primers. Profiling relied on immunoSEQ multiplex PCR, and the TCRdb table lists in-frame clones only, not all of them. Of around 140,000 clones listed, 55% to 80% were seen once; the top ten hold less than 2.5%. Sequenced material: PBMCs. Source of these receptors: a woman aged 40-49 years in good health and CMV-seronegative.

This clone was counted between two and nine times. This rearrangement joins TRBV7-9 to TRBJ2-7, with TRBD2 identical over 7 bases. Germline assignment: CDR1 SEHNR and CDR2 FQNEAQ (reference sequence). The junction had 15 bases not matched to a gene; V was cut back by 7 bases and J by 6 bases. The CDR3 runs to 15 residues. CDR3 nucleotides: TGTGCCAGCATGCGTACCGGGGCCTCGGGAGGCGAGCAGTACTTC. Translating it yields CASMRTGASGGEQYF.

This clone was counted a few times. The chain has TRBV4-1 and TRBJ2-1; TRBD2 matches 7 bases. The CDR3 has 16 residues. With 1 base clipped from V and 2 bases from J, the junction kept 5 bases outside the gene matches. Germline CDR1 is MGHRA and CDR2 is YSYEKL. CDR3 DNA sequence: TGCGCCAGCAGCCAAGGTCCAAGCGGGGCCTACAATGAGCAGTTCTTC. It translates to CASSQGPSGAYNEQFF.

This clone was recorded only once. CDR3 nucleotide sequence: TGTGCCAGCTCACCATCGGGACAGGGGATCTACGAGCAGTACTTC. Protein product: CASSPSGQGIYEQYF. V and J are TRBV18 and TRBJ2-7, with TRBD1 identical over 10 bases. J lost 3 bases, V lost 2 bases, and 4 bases had no gene match. CDR1 and CDR2 from the germline V gene are KGHSH and LQKENI. The CDR3 runs 15 residues.

A remark on this clone: The germline gene is not matched at one end of the junction; a read error may be the cause. Other DNA sequences in this sample translate to the same CDR3. V gene TRBV19 combines with J gene TRBJ1-1, with a possible D match to TRBD1 (5 bases). There are 13 residues in the CDR3. Germline V lookup: CDR1 LNHDA, CDR2 SQIVND (reference sequence). CDR3 DNA sequence: TGTGCTAGTAGTTCCCGGGACGGCGCGGGGGCTTTCTTT. Residues: CASSSRDGAGAFF. Full variable domain (outside the CDR3, taken from reference TRBV19 and TRBJ1-1): DGGITQSPKYLFRKEGQNVTLSCEQNLNHDAMYWYRQDPGQGLRLIYYSQIVNDFQKGDIAEGYSVSREKKESFPLTVTSAQKNPTAFYLCASSSRDGAGAFFGQGTRLTVV.

In this sample, this clone turned up a few times. This rearrangement joins TRBV7-2 to TRBJ2-5, with TRBD2 matching 9 bases. Germline CDR1 SGHTA, CDR2 FQGNSA. There are 17 residues in the CDR3. The junction had 13 bases not matched to a gene; V was cut back by 5 bases and J by 3 bases. Written as DNA, the CDR3 is TGTGCCAGCAGCCTGAGGCGGGGGGGCCTGAGGGAAGAGACCCAGTACTTC. Residues: CASSLRRGGLREETQYF.

This chain connects TRBV10-3 to TRBJ1-1, with 7 bases that match TRBD1. J gave up 1 base and V 7 bases, and 6 bases lay outside the gene matches. The germline V gene encodes CDR1 ENHRY and CDR2 SYGVKD. The CDR3 length is 14 residues. The CDR3 region has the DNA TGTGCCATCATGGCCGGACAGGCGAACACTGAAGCTTTCTTT. Translated, it gives CAIMAGQANTEAFF.

V and J are TRBV19 and TRBJ2-2; D is perhaps TRBD2 (5 bases). Trimming pared 7 bases from V and 0 bases from J, leaving 12 bases between. This CDR3 is built from 15 residues. The germline gives CDR1 LNHDA, CDR2 SQIVND (reference sequence). Here the CDR3 reads CASTATGSNTGELFF. The DNA of the CDR3 is TGTGCCAGTACGGCAACGGGGTCGAACACCGGGGAGCTGTTTTTT. The full variable domain, its missing parts supplied by reference TRBV19 and TRBJ2-2, is DGGITQSPKYLFRKEGQNVTLSCEQNLNHDAMYWYRQDPGQGLRLIYYSQIVNDFQKGDIAEGYSVSREKKESFPLTVTSAQKNPTAFYLCASTATGSNTGELFFGEGSRLTVL.

The chain couples TRBV28 to TRBJ2-5; TRBD2 aligns across 11 bases. This CDR3 contains 14 residues. V dropped 6 bases and J dropped 2; count of bases not matched to a gene: 2. The germline V gene has CDR1 MDHEN and CDR2 SYDVKM. The CDR3 DNA sequence: TGTGCCAGCAGAGTAGCGGGGGGGCAAGAGACCCAGTACTTC. Translated: CASRVAGGQETQYF.

The chain employs TRBV5-8 and TRBJ2-5; 8 bases fit TRBD2. The CDR3 length is 16 residues. The germline V gene has CDR1 SGHTS and CDR2 YDEGEE. V was pared by 0 bases and J by 6 bases, with 10 bases of the junction left unmatched. CDR3 amino acids: CASSLEGTGGEKTQYF. The DNA for the CDR3 is TGTGCCAGCAGCTTGGAGGGGACCGGGGGGGAAAAGACCCAGTACTTC.

The chain employs TRBV7-9 and TRBJ2-2, with 7 bases lining up with TRBD2. After removal of 0 bases from V and 2 bases from J, the junction contained 6 bases not matched to a gene. The CDR3 sequence is 17 residues long. The V gene's germline CDR1 is SEHNR and CDR2 FQNEAQ (reference sequence). CDR3 in amino acids: CASSLAGLTANTGELFF. CDR3 DNA: TGTGCCAGCAGCTTAGCGGGACTAACAGCCAACACCGGGGAGCTGTTTTTT. The complete variable domain, with remaining parts taken from reference TRBV7-9 and TRBJ2-2, reads DTGVSQNPRHKITKRGQNVTFRCDPISEHNRLYWYRQTLGQGPEFLTYFQNEAQLEKSRLLSDRFSAERPKGSFSTLEIQRTEQGDSAMYLCASSLAGLTANTGELFFGEGSRLTVL.

This clone was seen a handful of times. The V and J genes are TRBV2 and TRBJ1-2; tentatively, D is TRBD1 (5 bases). The CDR3 extends over 13 amino acids. Between the trimmed V and J ends, which lost 0 bases and 7 bases, there was a span of 9 bases. CDR1 SNHLY and CDR2 FYNNEI come from the germline V gene. The DNA for the CDR3 is TGTGCCAGCAGTGAAGCGCGTCAGGGTGGCTACACCTTC. This translates into CASSEARQGGYTF.

CDR3 DNA: TGTGCCAGCAGTTTAAGTGGGGCATCCAACTACGAGCAGTACTTC. This gives the protein CASSLSGASNYEQYF. The V and J genes are TRBV27 and TRBJ2-7; a weak D match, TRBD1 (5 bases). The V gene's germline CDR1 is MNHEY and CDR2 SMNVEV (reference sequence). Trimming left V 2 bases short and J 3 bases short, with 14 bases between. The CDR3 totals 15 residues.

The J gene is TRBJ1-1, the V gene TRBV27, with 9 nucleotides matching TRBD1. J was trimmed by 5 bases and V by 5 bases; bases with no gene match: 9. The CDR3 has 15 amino acids. Germline assignment: CDR1 MNHEY and CDR2 SMNVEV (reference sequence). The CDR3 here is CASSLQGARSTEAFF. In DNA form, the CDR3 reads TGTGCCAGCAGTCTACAGGGGGCGAGAAGTACTGAAGCTTTCTTT.

This clone was found a few times. This chain links TRBV5-1 with TRBJ1-2; 9 bases align to TRBD1. V lost 4 bases to trimming and J lost 1 base; unmatched junction nucleotides: 11. The CDR3 spans 17 residues. Germline loops: CDR1 SGHRS, CDR2 YFSETQ. CDR3 protein: CASSHGDRANLNYGYTF. DNA for the CDR3: TGCGCCAGCAGCCACGGGGACAGGGCTAACCTTAACTATGGCTACACCTTC.

The rearrangement links TRBV5-1 to TRBJ2-5, with 9 bases identical to TRBD2. The junction had 7 bases not matched to a gene; V was cut back by 4 bases and J by 3 bases. This CDR3 contains 15 residues. The germline CDR1 and CDR2 sequences are SGHRS and YFSETQ. CDR3 sequence: CASSRLASGKETQYF. The CDR3 nucleotides are TGCGCCAGCAGCCGTTTGGCTAGCGGGAAAGAGACCCAGTACTTC.

The V and J genes are TRBV5-1 and TRBJ2-1, with TRBD2 identical over 9 bases. The V and J ends lost 6 bases and 2 bases, in that order; junction bases with no gene match: 12. Germline values: CDR1 SGHRS, CDR2 YFSETQ. The CDR3 runs to 17 residues. The CDR3 coding sequence is TGCGCCAGCACTCTCTTTCGGCGGGGGGGAACCTACAATGAGCAGTTCTTC. This translates into CASTLFRRGGTYNEQFF.

This clone was detected once. This chain joins TRBV27 and TRBJ2-1; D not certain. The CDR3 has 14 amino acids. CDR1 and CDR2 from the germline V gene are MNHEY and SMNVEV (reference sequence). Trimming removed 6 bases at V and 4 bases at J, with 13 bases between. The CDR3 DNA reads as TGTGCCAGCAGCTCGCTCCCAGGTTACAATGAGCAGTTCTTC. It specifies CASSSLPGYNEQFF.

The table lists this clone with a few counts. The chain carries TRBV7-9 and TRBJ1-6; tentative D call: TRBD1 (6 bases). CDR1 and CDR2 (germline): SEHNR, FQNEAQ (reference sequence). The CDR3 has 16 residues. V was clipped by 2 bases and J by 9 bases, with 17 bases between them. The CDR3 is CASSLYQGPESSPLHF. The CDR3 region has the DNA TGTGCCAGCAGCTTATACCAGGGGCCCGAAAGTTCACCCCTCCACTTT.

On this clone: Sequence at one end of the junction differs from germline and may be a read error. This CDR3 reads CAGSLGVAHTGELFF. The CDR3 DNA reads as TGCGCCGGCAGCTTGGGTGTAGCGCACACCGGGGAGCTGTTTTTT. V is TRBV5-1 and J is TRBJ2-2; D may be TRBD2 (5 bases). This CDR3 region has 15 residues. Germline CDR1 and CDR2: SGHRS and YFSETQ.

This chain links TRBV11-2 with TRBJ1-2, with 7 bases lining up with TRBD1. Germline-derived CDR1 and CDR2 are SGHAT and FQNNGV. CDR3 length: 12 residues. V dropped 3 bases and J dropped 7; count of bases not matched to a gene: 2. The CDR3 sequence: CASSFRQGGYTF. Here the CDR3 DNA reads TGTGCCAGCAGCTTCAGACAGGGTGGCTACACCTTC.

The chain combines TRBV10-3 with TRBJ1-3; D gene ambiguous. The CDR3 extends over 14 amino acids. V was cut by 2 bases and J by 0 bases, with 5 bases left in between. Germline V gene lookup returns CDR1 ENHRY and CDR2 SYGVKD. The CDR3 DNA sequence: TGTGCCATCAGTGAGGCAGACTCTGGAAACACCATATATTTT. Amino acid sequence: CAISEADSGNTIYF.

As DNA, the CDR3 is TGTGCCAGCAGCCTCCGGGACAGGGGGGTGAGCAATCAGCCCCAGCATTTT. It is translated as CASSLRDRGVSNQPQHF. The rearrangement joins TRBV2 to TRBJ1-5; 11 nucleotides match TRBD1. CDR1 and CDR2 from the germline V gene are SNHLY and FYNNEI. V trimming: 6 bases; J trimming: 1 base; junction bases outside the gene matches: 8. This CDR3 spans 17 amino acids.

This clone was recorded a few times. The chain joins TRBV7-8 to TRBJ2-7, with 8 positions matching TRBD1. This CDR3 is 14 amino acids long. Germline V gene sequence: CDR1 SGHVS, CDR2 FQNEAQ. V shed 6 bases, J shed 1 base, and the junction held 5 bases outside the gene matches. In DNA, the CDR3 is TGTGCCAGCAGGTTGACAGGGGCATCCTACGAGCAGTACTTC. Its protein is CASRLTGASYEQYF.

The rearrangement uses TRBV9 and TRBJ2-7, with a weak D call TRBD1 (5 bases). The CDR3 covers 14 residues. Germline CDR1 reads SGDLS; CDR2 reads YYNGEE. Trimming removed 0 bases from V and 3 bases from J, with 10 bases in between. For the CDR3, the DNA is TGTGCCAGCAGCGTAGAGGGGTTCAACTACGAGCAGTACTTC. It specifies CASSVEGFNYEQYF. The full variable domain, in which reference TRBV9 and TRBJ2-7 provide the parts outside the CDR3, is DSGVTQTPKHLITATGQRVTLRCSPRSGDLSVYWYQQSLDQGLQFLIQYYNGEERAKGNILERFSAQQFPDLHSELNLSSLELGDSALYFCASSVEGFNYEQYFGPGTRLTVT.

The chain carries TRBV29-1 and TRBJ2-1, with TRBD2 as a possible D gene (6 bases). There are 13 residues in the CDR3. Germline-derived CDR1 and CDR2 are SQVTM and ANQGSEA. V gave up 4 bases and J gave up 9 bases, with 16 bases separating them. The CDR3 nucleotides are TGCAGCGTTGCCTCACTGCTGGAGGGTGAGCAGTTCTTC. Translating gives CSVASLLEGEQFF.

J is TRBJ2-4 and V is TRBV10-2; D possibly corresponds to TRBD2 (6 bases). Trimming took 8 bases from V and 0 from J, leaving 11 bases between them. The CDR3 spans 14 residues. CDR1 WSHSY and CDR2 SAAADI come from the germline V gene. CDR3 in amino acids: CASSTSLAKNIQYF. The CDR3, as DNA: TGCGCCAGCTCCACTAGCCTAGCCAAAAACATTCAGTACTTC.

This chain links TRBV11-1 with TRBJ1-1; D gene uncertain. CDR3 length: 14 residues. CDR1 is SGHAT, CDR2 FQDESV, per germline (reference sequence). V was trimmed by 1 base and J by 1 base, leaving 7 bases between them. This CDR3 is CASSLVAANTEAFF. The CDR3 DNA reads as TGTGCCAGCAGCTTAGTGGCCGCGAACACTGAAGCTTTCTTT.

The chain combines TRBV2 with TRBJ1-6; the match to TRBD1 covers 7 bases. Germline CDR1 SNHLY, CDR2 FYNNEI. V gave up 10 bases and J gave up 7 bases; unmatched junction bases: 13. This CDR3 contains 15 residues. CDR3 in DNA: TGTGCCACCCTGGGACAGATTGCCCCCAATTCACCCCTCCACTTT. Amino acids: CATLGQIAPNSPLHF.

This clone was picked up a small number of times. The chain recombines TRBV2 with TRBJ2-2; the match to TRBD2 covers 10 bases. V shed 10 bases, J shed 4 bases, and the junction held 9 bases outside the gene matches. CDR1 and CDR2 (germline): SNHLY, FYNNEI. The CDR3 consists of 15 residues. The CDR3 sequence: CATQPSSGGTGELFF. Written as DNA, the CDR3 is TGTGCCACCCAACCCTCTAGCGGGGGCACCGGGGAGCTGTTTTTT.

This clone was seen a handful of times. The chain carries TRBV2 and TRBJ2-7; 8 nucleotides agree with TRBD1. CDR1 is SNHLY, CDR2 FYNNEI, per germline. This CDR3 spans 14 amino acids. V was pared by 4 bases and J by 3 bases, with 5 bases of the junction left unmatched. CDR3 DNA: TGTGCCAGCAGTGTTTGGACAGGGAGCTACGAGCAGTACTTC. Protein: CASSVWTGSYEQYF.

CDR3 amino acids: CASSAEANYGYTF. DNA of the CDR3: TGTGCCAGCAGTGCAGAAGCTAACTATGGCTACACCTTC. This chain connects TRBV2 to TRBJ1-2; D unresolved. Germline V lookup: CDR1 SNHLY, CDR2 FYNNEI. With 4 bases removed from V and 0 bases from J, the gap between germline ends came to 6 bases. The CDR3 loop spans 13 amino acids.